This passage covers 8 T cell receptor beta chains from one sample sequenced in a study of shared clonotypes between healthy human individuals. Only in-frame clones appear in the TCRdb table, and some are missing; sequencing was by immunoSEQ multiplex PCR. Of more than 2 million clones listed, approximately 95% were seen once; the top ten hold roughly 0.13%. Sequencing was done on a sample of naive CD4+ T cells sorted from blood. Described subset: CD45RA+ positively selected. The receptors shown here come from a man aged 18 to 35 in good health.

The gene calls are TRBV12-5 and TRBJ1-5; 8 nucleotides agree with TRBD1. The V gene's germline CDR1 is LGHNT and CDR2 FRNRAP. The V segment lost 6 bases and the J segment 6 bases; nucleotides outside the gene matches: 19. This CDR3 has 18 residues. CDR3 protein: CASGSNAPPGGLLQPQHF. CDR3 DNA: TGTGCTAGTGGCTCCAACGCCCCGCCAGGGGGCTTGCTTCAGCCCCAGCATTTT.

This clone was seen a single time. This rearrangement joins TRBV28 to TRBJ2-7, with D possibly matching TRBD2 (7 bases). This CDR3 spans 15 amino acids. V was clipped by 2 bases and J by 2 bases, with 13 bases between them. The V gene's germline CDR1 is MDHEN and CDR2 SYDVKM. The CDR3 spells CASSLGGAGPYEQYF. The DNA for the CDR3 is TGTGCCAGCAGTTTAGGGGGGGCAGGTCCCTACGAGCAGTACTTC.

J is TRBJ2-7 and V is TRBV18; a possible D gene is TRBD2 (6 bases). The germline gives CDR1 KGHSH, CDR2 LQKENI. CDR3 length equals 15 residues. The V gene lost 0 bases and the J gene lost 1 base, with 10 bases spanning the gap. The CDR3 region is CASSPPEGWSYEQYF. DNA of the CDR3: TGTGCCAGCTCACCACCGGAGGGATGGTCCTACGAGCAGTACTTC. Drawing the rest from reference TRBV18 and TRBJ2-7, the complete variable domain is NAGVMQNPRHLVRRRGQEARLRCSPMKGHSHVYWYRQLPEEGLKFMVYLQKENIIDESGMPKERFSAEFPKEGPSILRIQQVVRGDSAAYFCASSPPEGWSYEQYFGPGTRLTVT.

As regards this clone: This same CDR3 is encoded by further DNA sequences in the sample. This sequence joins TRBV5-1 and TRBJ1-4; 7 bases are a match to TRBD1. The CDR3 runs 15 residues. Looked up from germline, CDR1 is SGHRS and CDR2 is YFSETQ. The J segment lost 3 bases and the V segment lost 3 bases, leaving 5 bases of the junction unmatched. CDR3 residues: CASSSTGLANEKLFF. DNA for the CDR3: TGCGCCAGCAGCTCGACAGGGTTGGCTAATGAAAAACTGTTTTTT. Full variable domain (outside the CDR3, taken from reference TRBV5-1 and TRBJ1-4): KAGVTQTPRYLIKTRGQQVTLSCSPISGHRSVSWYQQTPGQGLQFLFEYFSETQRNKGNFPGRFSGRQFSNSRSEMNVSTLELGDSALYLCASSSTGLANEKLFFGSGTQLSVL.

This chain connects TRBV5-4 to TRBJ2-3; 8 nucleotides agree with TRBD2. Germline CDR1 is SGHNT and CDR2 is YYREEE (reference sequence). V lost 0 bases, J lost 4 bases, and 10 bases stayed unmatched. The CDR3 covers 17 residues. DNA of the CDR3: TGTGCCAGCAGCTTGGCCAAGACGGGGGGGCAGGCAGATACGCAGTATTTT. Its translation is CASSLAKTGGQADTQYF.

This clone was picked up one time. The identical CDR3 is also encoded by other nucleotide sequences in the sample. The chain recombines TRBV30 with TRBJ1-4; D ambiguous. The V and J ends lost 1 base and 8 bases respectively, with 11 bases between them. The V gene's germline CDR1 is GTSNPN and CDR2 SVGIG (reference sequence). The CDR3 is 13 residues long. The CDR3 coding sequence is TGTGCCTGGAGTGGGGGTAGAGGGGAAAAACTGTTTTTT. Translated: CAWSGGRGEKLFF.

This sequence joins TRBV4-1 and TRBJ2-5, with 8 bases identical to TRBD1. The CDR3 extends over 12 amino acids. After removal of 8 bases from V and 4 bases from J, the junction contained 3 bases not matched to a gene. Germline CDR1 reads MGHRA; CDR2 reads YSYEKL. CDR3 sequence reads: CASSTGGETQYF. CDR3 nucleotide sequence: TGCGCCAGCTCAACAGGGGGAGAGACCCAGTACTTC.

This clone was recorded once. CDR3 in DNA: TGTGCCTGGAGTCCCCAGTGGGGGGGCGGGGAGCCCCAGCATTTT. Amino acids: CAWSPQWGGGEPQHF. J is TRBJ1-5 and V is TRBV30, with D perhaps matching TRBD1 (6 bases). Germline CDR1 is GTSNPN and CDR2 is SVGIG (reference sequence). With 2 bases removed from V and 8 bases from J, the gap between germline ends came to 19 bases. The CDR3 spans 15 residues. Variable domain in full (rest from reference TRBV30 and TRBJ1-5): SQTIHQWPATLVQPVGSPLSLECTVEGTSNPNLYWYRQAAGRGLQLLFYSVGIGQISSEVPQNLSASRPQDRQFILSSKKLLLSDSGFYLCAWSPQWGGGEPQHFGDGTRLSIL.